These 25 T cell receptor beta chains share one sample of origin, sequenced in a study of blood T cell repertoires in COVID-19. Here immunoSEQ multiplex PCR was the method, and the copy in TCRdb shows in-frame clones only, minus some. Among approximately 210,000 clones, more than 85% were seen once, and the ten largest hold over 1.5%. The sample comprised peripheral blood. These receptors were obtained from a man aged 35 to 55 with active or convalescent COVID-19.

The chain has TRBV5-4 and TRBJ2-5; no reliable D call. CDR3 length: 13 residues. Per germline, CDR1 SGHNT and CDR2 YYREEE (reference sequence). Trimming stripped 4 bases from V and 1 base from J, with 8 bases between. CDR3 sequence (DNA): TGTGCCAGCAGCCCACAGCTCCAAGAGACCCAGTACTTC. Encoded protein: CASSPQLQETQYF.

The rearrangement joins TRBV19 to TRBJ1-1, with a weak D call TRBD1 (6 bases). Between the trimmed V and J ends, which lost 3 bases and 6 bases, there was a span of 20 bases. Per the germline V gene, CDR1 is LNHDA and CDR2 is SQIVND (reference sequence). The CDR3 spans 16 residues. In DNA, the CDR3 is TGTGCCAGTAGTATTATCCCAACAGGGTCGAGGGCTGAAGCTTTCTTT. This sequence encodes CASSIIPTGSRAEAFF. The variable domain in full, with the rest retrieved from reference TRBV19 and TRBJ1-1, is DGGITQSPKYLFRKEGQNVTLSCEQNLNHDAMYWYRQDPGQGLRLIYYSQIVNDFQKGDIAEGYSVSREKKESFPLTVTSAQKNPTAFYLCASSIIPTGSRAEAFFGQGTRLTVV.

J is TRBJ1-5 and V is TRBV27; D remains unclear. CDR3 size: 17 residues. The V end was cut by 0 bases, the J end by 0 bases, with 12 bases between. Germline V gene data show CDR1 as MNHEY and CDR2 as SMNVEV (reference sequence). The CDR3 here is CASSLSNFGDSNQPQHF. As DNA, the CDR3 is TGTGCCAGCAGTTTATCGAACTTCGGGGATAGCAATCAGCCCCAGCATTTT.

V and J are TRBV5-4 and TRBJ1-2; TRBD1 is a possible D gene (5 bases). V lost 1 base, J lost 6 bases, and 13 bases lay in between. The CDR3 is 14 amino acids. The germline V gene encodes CDR1 SGHNT and CDR2 YYREEE (reference sequence). The CDR3 DNA is TGTGCCAGCAGCTTGAGAGGGGAGGTAAATGGCTACACCTTC. As protein: CASSLRGEVNGYTF.

The V and J genes are TRBV6-5 and TRBJ1-1, with 8 bases that match TRBD1. CDR1 and CDR2 (germline): MNHEY, SVGAGI. The CDR3 sequence is 15 residues long. Trimming took 7 bases from V and 3 from J; bases not matched to a gene: 10. The CDR3: CASTQGAFGDTEAFF. CDR3 sequence (DNA): TGTGCCAGCACCCAGGGGGCGTTTGGCGACACTGAAGCTTTCTTT.

The chain is built from TRBV27 and TRBJ2-7; 7 bases map to TRBD1. Germline V gene lookup returns CDR1 MNHEY and CDR2 SMNVEV (reference sequence). V trimming: 2 bases; J trimming: 0 bases; junction bases outside the gene matches: 10. CDR3 length: 17 residues. CDR3 bases: TGTGCCAGCAGTTTACTGGATGCGACAGGGTCCTCCTACGAGCAGTACTTC. As protein: CASSLLDATGSSYEQYF.

The chain uses TRBV12-3 or TRBV12-4 and TRBJ2-7; TRBD2 aligns across 7 bases. The CDR3 has 12 residues. The trim removed 3 bases at V and 4 bases at J, leaving 0 bases unmatched. CDR3 sequence: CASSFGRYEQYF. The CDR3 nucleotides are TGTGCCAGCAGTTTCGGGAGGTACGAGCAGTACTTC.

This rearrangement joins TRBV29-1 to TRBJ1-4; 7 nucleotides line up with TRBD1. This CDR3 contains 14 residues. Per the germline V gene, CDR1 is SQVTM and CDR2 is ANQGSEA. Trimming cost V 5 bases and J 6 bases; bases outside gene matches: 9. DNA of the CDR3: TGCAGCGTTCTGACAGGGCCAGGAGATGAAAAACTGTTTTTT. This codes for CSVLTGPGDEKLFF.

This rearrangement joins TRBV6-1 to TRBJ1-4; no reliable D call. V shed 1 base and J shed 8 bases, with 14 bases lying between them. The CDR3 has 15 residues. Germline CDR1 and CDR2: MNHNS and SASEGT. The CDR3 here is CASSEVRGESEKLFF. CDR3 in DNA: TGTGCCAGCAGTGAAGTCCGGGGAGAGTCCGAAAAACTGTTTTTT.

This clone was detected only once. The chain couples TRBV2 to TRBJ1-4, with 8 bases lining up with TRBD1. The V gene's germline CDR1 is SNHLY and CDR2 FYNNEI. There are 17 residues in the CDR3. V trimming: 1 base; J trimming: 4 bases; junction bases outside the gene matches: 8. CDR3 protein: CASSEGTGLGGNEKLFF. Here the CDR3 DNA reads TGTGCCAGCAGTGAAGGGACAGGGTTAGGAGGTAATGAAAAACTGTTTTTT.

The chain couples TRBV18 to TRBJ1-1; D may be TRBD1 (6 bases). The CDR3 contains 15 residues. Trimming pared 1 base from V and 2 bases from J, leaving 11 bases between. Germline values: CDR1 KGHSH, CDR2 LQKENI. DNA of the CDR3: TGTGCCAGCTCACCACGTGGACAGATAAACACTGAAGCTTTCTTT. As protein: CASSPRGQINTEAFF.

The chain has TRBV11-1 and TRBJ2-7; 8 bases line up with TRBD1. CDR1 and CDR2 (germline): SGHAT, FQDESV (reference sequence). The CDR3 has 14 residues. With V trimmed by 4 bases and J by 6 bases, 8 bases remained unmatched. CDR3 coding DNA: TGTGCCAGCAGCTCAGGGGGCGGCAGGCGCGAGCAGTACTTC. Translating gives CASSSGGGRREQYF.

V is TRBV5-4 and J is TRBJ2-5; 7 bases match TRBD1. The germline V gene encodes CDR1 SGHNT and CDR2 YYREEE (reference sequence). The V and J ends lost 4 bases and 5 bases, in that order; junction bases with no gene match: 5. The CDR3 length is 13 residues. CDR3 sequence reads: CASSTDRVETQYF. The CDR3, as DNA: TGTGCCAGCAGCACTGACAGGGTGGAGACCCAGTACTTC.

The rearrangement joins TRBV27 to TRBJ2-7; 7 bases line up with TRBD2. The CDR3 runs to 16 residues. With 0 bases clipped from V and 0 bases from J, the junction kept 5 bases outside the gene matches. The germline V gene encodes CDR1 MNHEY and CDR2 SMNVEV (reference sequence). The chain's CDR3 is CASSLSRGLVSYEQYF. As DNA, the CDR3 is TGTGCCAGCAGTTTATCAAGAGGACTAGTCTCCTACGAGCAGTACTTC.

The genes are TRBV7-9 and TRBJ1-5, with D tentatively TRBD1 (5 bases). Germline-derived CDR1 and CDR2 are SEHNR and FQNEAQ (reference sequence). The V and J ends lost 0 bases and 6 bases respectively, with 15 bases between them. The CDR3 loop spans 16 amino acids. The DNA of the CDR3 is TGTGCCAGCAGCTTAGCCCAGGGCGTCCTAAGTCAGCCCCAGCATTTT. This sequence encodes CASSLAQGVLSQPQHF.

The CDR3 spells CASSDLSTGVDTQYF. CDR3 coding DNA: TGCGCCAGCAGTGATCTCTCTACAGGGGTAGATACGCAGTATTTT. This chain uses TRBV10-1 with TRBJ2-3; 7 bases fit TRBD1. The ends lost 3 bases at V and 5 bases at J; junction bases unmatched: 8. The germline V gene encodes CDR1 WNHNN and CDR2 SYGVQD (reference sequence). This CDR3 is built from 15 residues.

The CDR3 loop reads CASSFGTVYEQYF. CDR3 sequence (DNA): TGTGCCAGCAGCTTCGGGACAGTCTACGAGCAGTACTTC. This rearrangement joins TRBV7-9 to TRBJ2-7; TRBD1 aligns across 7 bases. Germline assignment: CDR1 SEHNR and CDR2 FQNEAQ (reference sequence). V lost 3 bases to trimming and J lost 3 bases; unmatched junction nucleotides: 2. There are 13 residues in the CDR3.

The V call is TRBV2, the J call TRBJ2-5, with TRBD1 identical over 8 bases. The CDR3 length is 16 residues. Germline lookup yields CDR1 SNHLY and CDR2 FYNNEI. After removal of 2 bases from V and 1 base from J, the junction contained 6 bases not matched to a gene. This CDR3 is CASSERDRTLQETQYF. CDR3 DNA: TGTGCCAGCAGTGAACGGGACAGGACCCTCCAAGAGACCCAGTACTTC.

The V gene is TRBV28, the J gene TRBJ2-1; the match to TRBD2 covers 8 bases. Unmatched junction bases numbered 11, after V lost 4 bases and J lost 9 bases. The germline V gene encodes CDR1 MDHEN and CDR2 SYDVKM. This CDR3 is 15 amino acids long. CDR3 DNA: TGTGCCAGCAGTTCCTGGACTAGCCGACGGGGTGAGCAGTTCTTC. It specifies CASSSWTSRRGEQFF.

The gene calls are TRBV28 and TRBJ1-5; D call uncertain. Trimming took 2 bases from V and 3 from J, leaving 5 bases between them. The length of the CDR3 is 13 residues. Germline V lookup: CDR1 MDHEN, CDR2 SYDVKM. The CDR3 region has the DNA TGTGCCAGCAGTTTACAGGTCAATCAGCCCCAGCATTTT. Amino acids: CASSLQVNQPQHF. The whole variable domain, filled in from reference TRBV28 and TRBJ1-5, reads DVKVTQSSRYLVKRTGEKVFLECVQDMDHENMFWYRQDPGLGLRLIYFSYDVKMKEKGDIPEGYSVSREKKERFSLILESASTNQTSMYLCASSLQVNQPQHFGDGTRLSIL.

In this sample, this clone turned up a few times. The CDR3 here is CASSKLVRNEQFF. DNA of the CDR3: TGTGCCAGCAGTAAACTAGTACGCAATGAGCAGTTCTTC. The rearrangement joins TRBV7-8 to TRBJ2-1; TRBD2 might be the D (5 bases). CDR3 size: 13 residues. Germline CDR1 is SGHVS and CDR2 is FQNEAQ. V was pared by 6 bases and J by 6 bases, with 12 bases between.

The genes are TRBV27 and TRBJ2-2; tentative D call: TRBD2 (5 bases). Per the germline V gene, CDR1 is MNHEY and CDR2 is SMNVEV (reference sequence). The CDR3 runs 13 residues. V lost 5 bases and J lost 5, with 9 bases in between. CDR3: CASSIGLTGELFF. The CDR3 DNA follows: TGTGCCAGCAGTATAGGACTTACCGGGGAGCTGTTTTTT.

The V and J genes are TRBV27 and TRBJ2-1, with TRBD2 identical over 7 bases. Looked up from germline, CDR1 is MNHEY and CDR2 is SMNVEV (reference sequence). The J segment lost 6 bases and the V segment lost 8 bases, leaving 7 bases of the junction unmatched. This CDR3 is built from 13 residues. The CDR3 spells CASGLAEFNEQFF. As DNA, the CDR3 is TGTGCCAGCGGGCTAGCGGAGTTCAATGAGCAGTTCTTC.

The rearrangement joins TRBV13 to TRBJ2-7; 7 bases match TRBD1. V was clipped by 4 bases and J by 3 bases; unmatched bases: 12. Germline values: CDR1 PRHDT, CDR2 FYEKMQ (reference sequence). This CDR3 region has 16 residues. The CDR3 reads CASSSTRRGQSYEQYF. The CDR3, as DNA: TGTGCCAGCAGCTCAACTAGAAGGGGACAGAGCTACGAGCAGTACTTC.

The chain uses TRBV2 and TRBJ2-2; TRBD2 agrees at 13 bases. V lost 5 bases and J lost 4; bases outside the gene matches: 7. From germline, CDR1 is SNHLY and CDR2 FYNNEI. This CDR3 spans 17 amino acids. The CDR3 loop is CASSTSGGAPRTGELFF. CDR3 nucleotide sequence: TGTGCCAGCAGTACTAGCGGGGGGGCCCCCCGCACCGGGGAGCTGTTTTTT.